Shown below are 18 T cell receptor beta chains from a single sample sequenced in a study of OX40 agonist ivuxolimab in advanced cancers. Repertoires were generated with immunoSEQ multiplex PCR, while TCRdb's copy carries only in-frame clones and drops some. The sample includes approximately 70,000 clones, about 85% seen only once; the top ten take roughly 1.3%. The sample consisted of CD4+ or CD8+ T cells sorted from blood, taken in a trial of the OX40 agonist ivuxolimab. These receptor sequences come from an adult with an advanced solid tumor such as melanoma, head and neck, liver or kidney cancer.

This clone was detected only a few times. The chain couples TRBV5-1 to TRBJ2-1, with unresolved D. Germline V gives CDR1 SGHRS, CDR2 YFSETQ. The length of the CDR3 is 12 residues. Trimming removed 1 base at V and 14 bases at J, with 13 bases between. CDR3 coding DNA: TGCGCCAGCAGCTTGTCTACCCTTCACAAGTTCTTC. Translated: CASSLSTLHKFF.

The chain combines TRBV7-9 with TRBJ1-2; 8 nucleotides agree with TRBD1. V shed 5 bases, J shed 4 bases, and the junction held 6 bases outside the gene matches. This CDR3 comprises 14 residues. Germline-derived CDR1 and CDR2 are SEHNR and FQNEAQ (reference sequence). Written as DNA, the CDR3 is TGTGCCAGCAGCGTAACAGGGGGAGTCTATGGCTACACCTTC. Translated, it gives CASSVTGGVYGYTF.

The DNA of the CDR3 is TGTGCCAGCAGTCCGACAGGGACCATGAACACTGAAGCTTTCTTT. Translating gives CASSPTGTMNTEAFF. The V call is TRBV2, the J call TRBJ1-1, with 7 bases lining up with TRBD1. After removal of 5 bases from V and 0 bases from J, the junction contained 6 bases not matched to a gene. The CDR3 sequence is 15 residues long. The germline CDR1 and CDR2 sequences are SNHLY and FYNNEI.

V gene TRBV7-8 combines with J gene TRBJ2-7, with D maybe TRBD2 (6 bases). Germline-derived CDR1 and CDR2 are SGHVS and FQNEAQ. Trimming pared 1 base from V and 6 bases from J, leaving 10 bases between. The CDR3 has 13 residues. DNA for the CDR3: TGTGCCAGCAGCTTAGGCGGGACTGGCGAGCAGTACTTC. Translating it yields CASSLGGTGEQYF.

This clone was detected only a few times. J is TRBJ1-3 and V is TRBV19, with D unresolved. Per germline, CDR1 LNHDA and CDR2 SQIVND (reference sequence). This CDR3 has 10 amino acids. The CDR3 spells CELRGNTIYF. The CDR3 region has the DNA TGTGAATTAAGAGGAAACACCATATATTTT.

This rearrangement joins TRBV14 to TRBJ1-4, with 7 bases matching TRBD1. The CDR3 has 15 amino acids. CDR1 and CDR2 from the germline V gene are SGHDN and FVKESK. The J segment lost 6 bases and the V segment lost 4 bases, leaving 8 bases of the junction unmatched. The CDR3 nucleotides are TGTGCCAGCAGCCCATACAGGGGTTTTGATGAAAAACTGTTTTTT. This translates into CASSPYRGFDEKLFF.

The DNA for the CDR3 is TGTGCCAGCAGCCGGGACAGGGATTGGGGGCTATATGGCTACACCTTC. Its translation: CASSRDRDWGLYGYTF. This rearrangement joins TRBV5-8 to TRBJ1-2; 9 bases map to TRBD1. V lost 4 bases, J lost 5 bases, and 12 bases stayed unmatched. CDR3 length equals 16 residues. Germline-derived CDR1 and CDR2 are SGHTS and YDEGEE.

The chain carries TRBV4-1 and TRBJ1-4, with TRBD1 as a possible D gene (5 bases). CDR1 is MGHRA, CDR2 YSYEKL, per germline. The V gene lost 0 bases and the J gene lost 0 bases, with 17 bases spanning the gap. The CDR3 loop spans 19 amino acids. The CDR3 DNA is TGCGCCAGCAGCCAAGATATTTTTCGGTCAGGGACAACTAATGAAAAACTGTTTTTT. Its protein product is CASSQDIFRSGTTNEKLFF.

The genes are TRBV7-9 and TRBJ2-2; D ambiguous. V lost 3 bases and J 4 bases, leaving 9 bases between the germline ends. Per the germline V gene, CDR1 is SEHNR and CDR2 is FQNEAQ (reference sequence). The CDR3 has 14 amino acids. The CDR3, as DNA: TGTGCCAGCAGCTTCGAGACCTCCACCGGGGAGCTGTTTTTT. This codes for CASSFETSTGELFF.

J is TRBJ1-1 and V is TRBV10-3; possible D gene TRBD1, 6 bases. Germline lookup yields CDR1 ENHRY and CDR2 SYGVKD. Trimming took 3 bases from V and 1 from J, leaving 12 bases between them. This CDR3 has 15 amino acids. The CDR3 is CAISDRGGSNTEAFF. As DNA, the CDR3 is TGTGCCATCAGTGACCGCGGGGGCTCGAACACTGAAGCTTTCTTT.

The CDR3, as DNA: TGTGCCAGCAGCCCCGCTATGAACACTGAAGCTTTCTTT. Its protein product is CASSPAMNTEAFF. The chain has TRBV9 and TRBJ1-1; D gene ambiguous. V shed 4 bases and J shed 0 bases, with 7 bases lying between them. Germline V gene sequence: CDR1 SGDLS, CDR2 YYNGEE. The CDR3 is 13 amino acids.

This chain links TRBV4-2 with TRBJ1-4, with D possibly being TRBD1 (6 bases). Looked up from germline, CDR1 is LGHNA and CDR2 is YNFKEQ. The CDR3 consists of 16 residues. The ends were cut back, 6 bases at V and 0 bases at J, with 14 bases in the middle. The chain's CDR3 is CASRRRDTSTNEKLFF. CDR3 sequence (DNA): TGTGCCAGCAGGAGACGGGACACTTCAACTAATGAAAAACTGTTTTTT.

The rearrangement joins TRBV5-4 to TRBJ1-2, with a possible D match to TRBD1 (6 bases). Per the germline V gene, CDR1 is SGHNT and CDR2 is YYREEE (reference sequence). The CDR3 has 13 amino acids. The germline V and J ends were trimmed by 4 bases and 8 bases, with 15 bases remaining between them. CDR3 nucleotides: TGTGCCAGCAGCCCTTGGCAGGGGAACGGCTACACCTTC. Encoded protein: CASSPWQGNGYTF.

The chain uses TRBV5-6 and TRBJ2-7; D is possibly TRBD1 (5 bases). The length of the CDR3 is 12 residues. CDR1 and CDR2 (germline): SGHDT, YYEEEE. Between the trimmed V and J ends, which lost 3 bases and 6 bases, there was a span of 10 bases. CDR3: CASSWGHGEQYF. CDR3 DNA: TGTGCCAGCAGCTGGGGCCATGGCGAGCAGTACTTC.

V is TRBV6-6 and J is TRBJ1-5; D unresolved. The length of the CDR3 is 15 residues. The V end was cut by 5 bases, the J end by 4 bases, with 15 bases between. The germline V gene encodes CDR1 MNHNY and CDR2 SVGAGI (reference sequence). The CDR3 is CASSQGGSRNQPQHF. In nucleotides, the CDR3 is TGTGCCAGCAGTCAAGGAGGGTCTCGGAATCAGCCCCAGCATTTT.

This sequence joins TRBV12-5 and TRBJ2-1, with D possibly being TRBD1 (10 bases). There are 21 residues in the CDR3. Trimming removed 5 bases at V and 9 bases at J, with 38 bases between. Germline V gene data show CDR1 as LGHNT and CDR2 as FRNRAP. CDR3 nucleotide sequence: TGTGCTAGTGGTCTCCGCCGGGACAGGGGATTGGTAGCGGGAGAATCCGGTGAGCAGTTCTTC. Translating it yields CASGLRRDRGLVAGESGEQFF.

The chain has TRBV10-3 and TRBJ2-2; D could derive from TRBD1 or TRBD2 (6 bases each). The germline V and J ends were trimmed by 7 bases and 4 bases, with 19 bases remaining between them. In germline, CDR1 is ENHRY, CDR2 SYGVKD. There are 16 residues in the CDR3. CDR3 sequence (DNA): TGTGCCATCACTCAGGGGTTGGAGGGAGGCACCGGGGAGCTGTTTTTT. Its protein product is CAITQGLEGGTGELFF.

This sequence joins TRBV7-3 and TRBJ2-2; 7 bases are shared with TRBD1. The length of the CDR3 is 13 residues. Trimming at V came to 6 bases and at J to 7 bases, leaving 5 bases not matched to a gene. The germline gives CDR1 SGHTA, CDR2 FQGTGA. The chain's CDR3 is CASSSTGRGELFF. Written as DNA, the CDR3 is TGTGCCAGCAGTTCGACAGGGCGCGGGGAGCTGTTTTTT.